These 31 T cell receptor beta chains originate from one sample sequenced in a study of OX40 agonist ivuxolimab in advanced cancers. The table came from immunoSEQ multiplex PCR; TCRdb's copy has only in-frame clones and leaves some out. The sample includes over 70,000 clones, roughly 82% of them seen just once. The sequencing used CD4+ or CD8+ T cells sorted from blood, collected in a trial of the OX40 agonist ivuxolimab. These receptors all stem from an adult with an advanced solid tumor such as melanoma, head and neck, liver or kidney cancer.

V usage is TRBV5-1 and J usage is TRBJ2-3; the D gene is possibly TRBD2 (6 bases). There are 11 residues in the CDR3. The germline CDR1 and CDR2 sequences are SGHRS and YFSETQ. V gave up 6 bases and J gave up 6 bases, with 8 bases separating them. The CDR3 region is CASNGGDTQYF. The CDR3 region has the DNA TGCGCCAGCAATGGAGGGGATACGCAGTATTTT.

V usage is TRBV2 and J usage is TRBJ2-2; 8 positions match TRBD2. CDR3 length: 15 residues. The junction had 4 bases not matched to a gene; V was cut back by 3 bases and J by 4 bases. Germline CDR1 is SNHLY and CDR2 is FYNNEI. The CDR3 protein is CASSDRGGSTGELFF. The CDR3 DNA reads TGTGCCAGCAGTGATCGCGGGGGGTCCACCGGGGAGCTGTTTTTT.

The genes are TRBV10-3 and TRBJ2-1, with D possibly matching TRBD1 (6 bases). CDR3 length: 15 amino acids. Trimming removed 3 bases at V and 10 bases at J, with 19 bases between. Germline CDR1 and CDR2: ENHRY and SYGVKD. CDR3 sequence reads: CAISEAGTNLGEQFF. CDR3 in DNA: TGTGCCATCAGTGAAGCCGGGACAAACCTGGGGGAGCAGTTCTTC.

The chain recombines TRBV11-2 with TRBJ1-2; weak D call: TRBD1 (6 bases). The V gene's germline CDR1 is SGHAT and CDR2 FQNNGV. CDR3 size: 12 residues. V gave up 0 bases and J gave up 7 bases, with 6 bases separating them. The CDR3 coding sequence is TGTGCCAGCAGCTTAGAAGGGGGTGGCTACACCTTC. Its translation: CASSLEGGGYTF.

The rearrangement links TRBV7-2 to TRBJ2-2; D not resolved. The CDR3 is 15 amino acids. The V gene lost 1 base and the J gene lost 5 bases, with 11 bases spanning the gap. CDR1 and CDR2 from the germline V gene are SGHTA and FQGNSA. Written as DNA, the CDR3 is TGTGCCAGCAGCTTAGAAGTTAGGTGGACCGGGGAGCTGTTTTTT. Translation: CASSLEVRWTGELFF.

This chain uses TRBV5-4 with TRBJ2-1; the D is unclear. The germline CDR1 and CDR2 sequences are SGHNT and YYREEE (reference sequence). Trimming cost V 0 bases and J 0 bases, with 10 bases left between them. This CDR3 is 16 amino acids long. The CDR3 sequence is CASSLDPTPSYNEQFF. DNA for the CDR3: TGTGCCAGCAGCTTGGACCCTACCCCCTCCTACAATGAGCAGTTCTTC.

The chain combines TRBV7-6 with TRBJ1-1; TRBD1 might be the D (5 bases). V was pared by 3 bases and J by 5 bases, with 10 bases between. The CDR3 loop spans 13 amino acids. Germline lookup yields CDR1 SGHVS and CDR2 FNYEAQ. DNA of the CDR3: TGTGCCAGCAGCTTGGGGGGGAGGACTGAAGCTTTCTTT. Its translation: CASSLGGRTEAFF. Drawing the rest from reference TRBV7-6 and TRBJ1-1, the complete variable domain is GAGVSQSPRYKVTKRGQDVALRCDPISGHVSLYWYRQALGQGPEFLTYFNYEAQQDKSGLPNDRFSAERPEGSISTLTIQRTEQRDSAMYRCASSLGGRTEAFFGQGTRLTVV.

V usage is TRBV6-5 and J usage is TRBJ2-2, with D perhaps TRBD2 (5 bases). From germline, CDR1 is MNHEY and CDR2 SVGAGI. CDR3 length: 13 residues. V was trimmed by 10 bases and J by 7 bases, leaving 16 bases between them. The CDR3 region has the DNA TGTGCCACTAGAGGGTATTCGATCGGGGAGCTGTTTTTT. It codes for CATRGYSIGELFF.

Points on this clone: Additional DNA sequences in this sample encode the identical CDR3. The gene calls are TRBV7-8 and TRBJ1-1, with a possible D match to TRBD1 (5 bases). The CDR3 has 13 amino acids. CDR1 and CDR2 (germline): SGHVS, FQNEAQ. The ends were cut back, 0 bases at V and 5 bases at J, with 7 bases in the middle. The CDR3 loop is CASSLAGVTEAFF. CDR3 DNA: TGTGCCAGCAGCTTAGCAGGGGTGACTGAAGCTTTCTTT.

This clone was observed a single time. This sequence joins TRBV5-4 and TRBJ2-6, with 9 bases lining up with TRBD1. With 4 bases clipped from V and 0 bases from J, the junction kept 8 bases outside the gene matches. The CDR3 extends over 18 amino acids. Per the germline V gene, CDR1 is SGHNT and CDR2 is YYREEE (reference sequence). The CDR3 DNA sequence: TGTGCCAGCAGCACTCCGACAGGGGGGGCCTCTGGGGCCAACGTCCTGACTTTC. This codes for CASSTPTGGASGANVLTF.

The chain carries TRBV4-3 and TRBJ1-2; D is uncertain. The germline gives CDR1 LGHNA, CDR2 YSLEER. V was shortened by 1 base and J by 5 bases, with 14 bases between the two germline ends. The CDR3 totals 15 residues. CDR3 sequence (DNA): TGCGCCAGCAGCCAAGGGCGGTTTCTGGGGTATGGCTACACCTTC. Its protein product is CASSQGRFLGYGYTF.

This clone was seen a single time. This sequence joins TRBV6-1 and TRBJ2-1; D assignment may be TRBD1 or TRBD2 (5 bases each). Germline CDR1 MNHNS, CDR2 SASEGT. The V and J ends lost 0 bases and 7 bases respectively, with 13 bases between them. The length of the CDR3 is 15 residues. The DNA of the CDR3 is TGTGCCAGCAGTGAAGCGGGACCCAGGAAGAATGAGCAGTTCTTC. Its protein is CASSEAGPRKNEQFF.

This CDR3 is CASSPPRGVGANVLTF. CDR3 bases: TGTGCCAGCAGCCCACCTAGGGGGGTCGGGGCCAACGTCCTGACTTTC. The rearrangement links TRBV14 to TRBJ2-6; either TRBD1 or TRBD2 may supply D (6 bases each). The CDR3 consists of 16 residues. Germline V gene sequence: CDR1 SGHDN, CDR2 FVKESK. Between the trimmed V and J ends, which lost 4 bases and 4 bases, there was a span of 14 bases. Variable domain in full (rest from reference TRBV14 and TRBJ2-6): EAGVTQFPSHSVIEKGQTVTLRCDPISGHDNLYWYRRVMGKEIKFLLHFVKESKQDESGMPNNRFLAERTGGTYSTLKVQPAELEDSGVYFCASSPPRGVGANVLTFGAGSRLTVL.

The chain has TRBV5-4 and TRBJ2-7; D is possibly TRBD2 (6 bases). Trimming stripped 0 bases from V and 2 bases from J, with 12 bases between. Germline CDR1 and CDR2: SGHNT and YYREEE (reference sequence). CDR3 size: 15 residues. CDR3 sequence reads: CASSLAGTGTYEQYF. CDR3 coding DNA: TGTGCCAGCAGCTTGGCCGGGACTGGCACCTACGAGCAGTACTTC.

This rearrangement joins TRBV29-1 to TRBJ1-2; 9 positions match TRBD1. J gave up 2 bases and V 6 bases, and 1 base lay outside the gene matches. CDR1 is SQVTM, CDR2 ANQGSEA, per germline. The CDR3 sequence is 12 residues long. The CDR3 reads CSVGTGNYGYTF. The CDR3 DNA follows: TGCAGCGTGGGGACAGGGAACTATGGCTACACCTTC.

The chain combines TRBV5-4 with TRBJ1-1; no firm D call. The germline gives CDR1 SGHNT, CDR2 YYREEE (reference sequence). The V gene lost 4 bases and the J gene lost 4 bases, with 11 bases spanning the gap. The CDR3 sequence is 13 residues long. The CDR3: CASSQVGITEAFF. The CDR3 DNA is TGTGCCAGCAGCCAAGTAGGGATCACTGAAGCTTTCTTT.

The chain is built from TRBV4-2 and TRBJ2-1; D is possibly TRBD1 (5 bases). Trimming pared 0 bases from V and 0 bases from J, leaving 12 bases between. The germline gives CDR1 LGHNA, CDR2 YNFKEQ. This CDR3 has 17 amino acids. The CDR3 DNA is TGTGCCAGCAGCCAAGAGCAACGGACAAGCTCCTACAATGAGCAGTTCTTC. Amino acids: CASSQEQRTSSYNEQFF.

This rearrangement joins TRBV11-2 to TRBJ2-1, with D perhaps TRBD2 (6 bases). This CDR3 region has 19 residues. CDR1 SGHAT and CDR2 FQNNGV come from the germline V gene. Deletions cut 6 bases from V and 0 bases from J, with 24 bases between. CDR3 loop: CASRGYGEPGLSSYNEQFF. The CDR3 nucleotides read TGTGCCAGCAGGGGCTATGGGGAACCGGGACTTAGCTCCTACAATGAGCAGTTCTTC.

The chain employs TRBV6-6 and TRBJ1-4; 9 bases are shared with TRBD1. The J segment lost 3 bases and the V segment lost 8 bases, leaving 7 bases of the junction unmatched. This CDR3 spans 15 amino acids. The germline CDR1 and CDR2 sequences are MNHNY and SVGAGI (reference sequence). CDR3 loop: CASDDRGASNEKLFF. Written as DNA, the CDR3 is TGTGCCAGCGATGACAGGGGGGCATCTAATGAAAAACTGTTTTTT.

V and J are TRBV5-8 and TRBJ2-1; D not resolved. Germline V CDR1 and CDR2: SGHTS, YDEGEE. V was clipped by 6 bases and J by 7 bases, with 8 bases between them. This CDR3 contains 11 residues. The CDR3 loop is CASTLSNEQFF. The CDR3 DNA follows: TGTGCCAGCACCCTCTCGAATGAGCAGTTCTTC.

This chain uses TRBV18 with TRBJ2-3; the match to TRBD1 covers 8 bases. Germline V gene sequence: CDR1 KGHSH, CDR2 LQKENI. The CDR3 covers 15 residues. The V gene end was trimmed by 2 bases and the J gene end by 0 bases; junction bases not matched to a gene: 1. DNA of the CDR3: TGTGCCAGCTCACCAGGACAGGGAAGCACAGATACGCAGTATTTT. Translation: CASSPGQGSTDTQYF.

This clone occurred once. The chain combines TRBV7-2 with TRBJ1-1; 8 nucleotides align to TRBD1. Germline CDR1 reads SGHTA; CDR2 reads FQGNSA. This CDR3 is 14 amino acids long. After removal of 4 bases from V and 5 bases from J, the junction contained 6 bases not matched to a gene. CDR3 in amino acids: CASSSYGTGTEAFF. The CDR3 bases are TGTGCCAGCAGCTCTTACGGGACAGGTACTGAAGCTTTCTTT.

V and J are TRBV7-6 and TRBJ1-2, with 7 bases that match TRBD1. V was pared by 10 bases and J by 4 bases, with 6 bases of the junction left unmatched. Germline V gene lookup returns CDR1 SGHVS and CDR2 FNYEAQ. The CDR3 sequence is 12 residues long. CDR3 in amino acids: CAIRGGGYGYTF. For the CDR3, the DNA is TGTGCCATCAGGGGGGGCGGCTATGGCTACACCTTC.

The chain uses TRBV9 and TRBJ2-1, with TRBD1 as a possible D gene (5 bases). Germline V lookup: CDR1 SGDLS, CDR2 YYNGEE. The germline V and J ends were trimmed by 4 bases and 9 bases, with 14 bases remaining between them. The length of the CDR3 is 13 residues. This CDR3 reads CASSPPGHPEQFF. CDR3 nucleotides: TGTGCCAGCAGCCCTCCCGGACACCCTGAGCAGTTCTTC.

This sequence joins TRBV4-1 and TRBJ1-1, with D unclear. Trimming took 1 base from V and 2 from J, leaving 5 bases between them. Looked up from germline, CDR1 is MGHRA and CDR2 is YSYEKL. The CDR3 loop spans 13 amino acids. This CDR3 is CASSQVENTEAFF. The DNA of the CDR3 is TGCGCCAGCAGCCAAGTAGAAAACACTGAAGCTTTCTTT.

This clone has only one observation. The chain has TRBV7-6 and TRBJ2-1; no clear D. Trimming removed 5 bases at V and 4 bases at J, with 12 bases between. Germline lookup yields CDR1 SGHVS and CDR2 FNYEAQ. The CDR3 is 14 residues long. The DNA for the CDR3 is TGTGCCAGCAGCCCGAACATCGCTTACAATGAGCAGTTCTTC. Residues: CASSPNIAYNEQFF.

This chain connects TRBV5-1 to TRBJ2-7, with 7 bases fitting TRBD2. V was clipped by 7 bases and J by 3 bases; unmatched bases: 10. The CDR3 is made up of 14 amino acids. Per the germline V gene, CDR1 is SGHRS and CDR2 is YFSETQ. CDR3 DNA sequence: TGCGCCAGCGCCCTTGGGGGGGGGAGCTACGAGCAGTACTTC. As protein: CASALGGGSYEQYF.

The chain joins TRBV2 to TRBJ2-7; D remains ambiguous. CDR1 and CDR2 from the germline V gene are SNHLY and FYNNEI. The V end was cut by 1 base, the J end by 4 bases, with 2 bases between. The CDR3 consists of 11 residues. CDR3: CASSEVYEQYF. The CDR3 bases are TGTGCCAGCAGTGAAGTATACGAGCAGTACTTC.

The chain has TRBV9 and TRBJ2-2, with 9 bases aligning to TRBD1. Looked up from germline, CDR1 is SGDLS and CDR2 is YYNGEE. The junction had 4 bases not matched to a gene; V was cut back by 0 bases and J by 1 base. There are 17 residues in the CDR3. CDR3 DNA sequence: TGTGCCAGCAGCGTAGCTAAGGACAGGGGGAACACCGGGGAGCTGTTTTTT. Amino acid sequence: CASSVAKDRGNTGELFF.

By share, this clone counts as medium-sized. The rearrangement joins TRBV9 to TRBJ1-2; the D gene is possibly TRBD1 (5 bases). Germline CDR1 is SGDLS and CDR2 is YYNGEE. Deletions cut 7 bases from V and 7 bases from J, with 17 bases between. The CDR3 extends over 13 amino acids. The CDR3 DNA follows: TGTGCCAGCGCCAGGGAGGGCCTGAGTGGCTACACCTTC. It yields the protein CASAREGLSGYTF.

The rearrangement links TRBV27 to TRBJ1-2; possibly TRBD1 for D (6 bases). V dropped 2 bases and J dropped 2 bases, with 9 bases sitting between them. Per the germline V gene, CDR1 is MNHEY and CDR2 is SMNVEV (reference sequence). CDR3 length: 14 amino acids. CDR3 in amino acids: CASSLVGTNYGYTF. The CDR3 nucleotides read TGTGCCAGCAGTTTAGTGGGGACAAACTATGGCTACACCTTC.